The 6 T cell receptor beta chains given below trace back to one sample, sequenced in a study of regulatory T cells in long-lasting Graves disease. In building TCR beta libraries, iRepertoire HTBI primers were used together with Arm-PCR of CDR3 regions. From the multiplex PCR reads, TCRdb called clonotypes with MiXCR, one entry per CDR3 protein. The sample consists of about 540,000 distinct CDR3 sequences, roughly 14% of them appearing once. Documented time point: newly diagnosed GD, antithyroid drugs for less than 3 months. PBMC-derived RNA was used for the TCR library. These data were also reused for a study on T cells in Graves' hyperthyroidism and ophthalmopathy.

The source was peripheral blood mononuclear cells (PBMCs), collected at new diagnosis, from a patient treated with antithyroid drugs. These receptors all stem from a man aged 25-45 years with Graves disease.

The rearrangement uses TRBV5-1 and TRBJ2-2, with a tentative D call TRBD2 (5 bases). The germline V gene encodes CDR1 SGHRS and CDR2 YFSETQ. There are 15 residues in the CDR3. V shed 0 bases and J shed 5 bases, with 11 bases lying between them. CDR3 amino acids: CASSLEHRGTGELFF. The CDR3, as DNA: TGCGCCAGCAGCTTGGAGCATCGGGGTACCGGGGAGCTGTTTTTT.

The chain joins TRBV25-1 to TRBJ1-4; TRBD1 matches 7 bases. The CDR3 covers 14 residues. Germline V gives CDR1 MGHDK, CDR2 SYGVNS. The V and J ends lost 0 bases and 7 bases, in that order; junction bases with no gene match: 2. The CDR3 region has the DNA TGTGCCAGCAGTGAATACAACAGGGGTGAAAAACTGTTTTTT. It translates to CASSEYNRGEKLFF. Looking up the rest from reference TRBV25-1 and TRBJ1-4 gives the full variable domain: EADIYQTPRYLVIGTGKKITLECSQTMGHDKMYWYQQDPGMELHLIHYSYGVNSTEKGDLSSESTVSRIRTEHFPLTLESARPSHTSQYLCASSEYNRGEKLFFGSGTQLSVL.

This clonotype has just a few counts. This chain joins TRBV6-2 or TRBV6-3 and TRBJ2-1; 7 bases map to TRBD2. The CDR3 runs to 12 residues. The trim removed 0 bases at V and 12 bases at J, leaving 2 bases unmatched. Germline V lookup: CDR1 MNHEY, CDR2 SVGEGT. In nucleotides, the CDR3 is TGTGCCAGCAGTTACTCGTCGGGAGGGCAGTTCTTC. Its translation is CASSYSSGGQFF.

This chain connects TRBV6-5 to TRBJ2-1; D is ambiguous. The germline CDR1 and CDR2 sequences are MNHEY and SVGAGI. Between the trimmed V and J ends, which lost 0 bases and 10 bases, there was a span of 13 bases. The CDR3 sequence is 14 residues long. The CDR3: CASSYSGNFREQFF. The CDR3 nucleotides read TGTGCCAGCAGTTACTCCGGCAATTTTAGGGAGCAGTTCTTC.

This clonotype was found many times. This CDR3 reads CASSLDRGRVVNEQFF. The CDR3, as DNA: TGTGCCAGCAGCTTAGATCGAGGCCGGGTTGTTAATGAGCAGTTCTTC. This chain connects TRBV11-3 to TRBJ2-1; the D is unclear. The CDR3 extends over 16 amino acids. The ends were cut back, 0 bases at V and 7 bases at J, with 16 bases in the middle. In germline, CDR1 is SGHNT, CDR2 YENEEA.

The V gene is TRBV2, the J gene TRBJ2-2, with unresolved D. The V gene lost 1 base and the J gene lost 2 bases, with 17 bases spanning the gap. This CDR3 comprises 18 residues. In germline, CDR1 is SNHLY, CDR2 FYNNEI. CDR3 DNA: TGTGCCAGCAGTGAAGAGGGTGTGAGAGCACAAAACACCGGGGAGCTGTTTTTT. It yields the protein CASSEEGVRAQNTGELFF.